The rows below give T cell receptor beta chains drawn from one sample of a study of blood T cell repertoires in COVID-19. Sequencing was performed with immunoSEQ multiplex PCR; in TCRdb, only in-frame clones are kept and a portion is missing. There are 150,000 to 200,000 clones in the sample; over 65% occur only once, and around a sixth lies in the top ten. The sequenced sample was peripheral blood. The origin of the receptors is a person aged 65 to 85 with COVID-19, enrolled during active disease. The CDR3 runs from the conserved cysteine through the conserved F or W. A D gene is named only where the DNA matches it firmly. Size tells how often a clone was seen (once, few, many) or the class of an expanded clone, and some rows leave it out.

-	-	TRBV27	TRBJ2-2	CASSLFQGWNTGELFF	TGTGCCAGCAGTTTATTCCAGGGATGGAACACCGGGGAGCTGTTTTTT
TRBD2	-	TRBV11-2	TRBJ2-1	CASSSDSGRGNEQFF	TGTGCCAGCAGCTCCGATAGCGGGAGGGGAAATGAGCAGTTCTTC
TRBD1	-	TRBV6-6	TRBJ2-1	CASTTGAHNEQFF	TGTGCCAGTACGACAGGGGCACACAATGAGCAGTTCTTC
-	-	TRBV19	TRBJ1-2	CASEALGGGYTF	TGTGCCAGTGAGGCTCTAGGCGGCGGCTACACCTTC
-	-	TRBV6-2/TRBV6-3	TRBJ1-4	CASSYSQGSGEKLFF	TGTGCCAGCAGTTATTCCCAGGGATCCGGAGAAAAACTGTTTTTT
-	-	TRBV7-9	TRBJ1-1	CASSQLADTEAFF	TGTGCCAGCAGCCAATTGGCGGACACTGAAGCTTTCTTT
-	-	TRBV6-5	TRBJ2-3	CASSYIAGRTDTQYF	TGTGCCAGCAGTTACATTGCGGGACGCACAGATACGCAGTATTTT
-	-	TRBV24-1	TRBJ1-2	CATSDPKGPGDYGYTF	TGTGCCACCAGTGACCCTAAAGGACCGGGGGACTATGGCTACACCTTC
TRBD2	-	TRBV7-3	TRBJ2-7	CASSKHGTSSYEQYF	TGTGCCAGCAGCAAACACGGGACTAGCAGCTACGAGCAGTACTTC
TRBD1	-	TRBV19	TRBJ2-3	CASSKSRDRRGTDTQYF	TGTGCCAGTAGTAAGTCCCGGGACAGGAGGGGCACAGATACGCAGTATTTT
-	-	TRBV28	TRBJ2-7	CASRPRGTYEQYF	TGTGCCAGCAGACCGCGGGGTACCTACGAGCAGTACTTC
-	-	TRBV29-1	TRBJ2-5	CSVERGETQYF	TGCAGCGTTGAAAGGGGCGAGACCCAGTACTTC
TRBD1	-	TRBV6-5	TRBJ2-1	CASKVGQPSRGEQFF	TGTGCCAGCAAGGTGGGACAGCCATCTAGGGGTGAGCAGTTCTTC
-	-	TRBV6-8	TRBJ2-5	CASTHRIQGQGQETQYF	TGTGCCAGCACCCATCGAATCCAGGGCCAGGGACAAGAGACCCAGTACTTC
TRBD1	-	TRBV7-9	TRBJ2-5	CASSNRQGAQETQYF	TGTGCCAGCAGCAACAGACAGGGGGCCCAAGAGACCCAGTACTTC
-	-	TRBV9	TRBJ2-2	CASSVVAPGELFF	TGTGCCAGCAGCGTAGTAGCCCCCGGGGAGCTGTTTTTT
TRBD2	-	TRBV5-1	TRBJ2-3	CASSLNGGGDTQYF	TGCGCCAGCAGCTTGAATGGGGGAGGGGATACGCAGTATTTT
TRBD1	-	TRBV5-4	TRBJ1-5	CASSFGQGDGPQHF	TGTGCCAGCAGCTTCGGACAGGGCGACGGGCCCCAGCATTTT
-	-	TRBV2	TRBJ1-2	CASSTGHNYGYTF	TGTGCCAGCAGCACGGGACACAACTATGGCTACACCTTC
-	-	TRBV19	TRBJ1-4	CASSPQGGLEKLFF	TGTGCCAGTAGTCCCCAGGGTGGATTGGAAAAACTGTTTTTT
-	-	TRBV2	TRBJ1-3	CASRDHGQGNTIYF	TGTGCCAGCAGAGACCATGGGCAGGGAAACACCATATATTTT
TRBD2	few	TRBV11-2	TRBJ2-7	CASSFDLAGAGEQYF	TGTGCCAGCAGCTTCGATCTAGCGGGAGCCGGGGAGCAGTACTTC
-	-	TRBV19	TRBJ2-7	CASSIDHGRGTYEQYF	TGTGCCAGTAGTATAGATCATGGCAGGGGTACCTACGAGCAGTACTTC
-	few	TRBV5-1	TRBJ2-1	CASSLDWTGTKEQFF	TGCGCCAGCAGCTTGGACTGGACAGGGACTAAGGAGCAGTTCTTC
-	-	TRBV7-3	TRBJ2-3	CASSPEARAGTDTQYF	TGTGCCAGCAGCCCCGAAGCGCGGGCTGGCACAGATACGCAGTATTTT
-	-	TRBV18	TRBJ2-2	CASSPAGKDAGELFF	TGTGCCAGCTCACCCGCCGGGAAGGATGCCGGGGAGCTGTTTTTT
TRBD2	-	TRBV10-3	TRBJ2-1	CAISERSGAGHEQFF	TGTGCCATCAGTGAGAGGAGCGGGGCCGGCCATGAGCAGTTCTTC
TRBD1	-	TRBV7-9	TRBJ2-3	CASSFGQGHTDTQYF	TGTGCCAGCAGCTTTGGACAGGGACACACAGATACGCAGTATTTT
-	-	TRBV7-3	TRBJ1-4	CASSLGLNEKLFF	TGTGCCAGCAGCTTAGGGCTCAATGAAAAACTGTTTTTT
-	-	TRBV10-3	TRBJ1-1	CAIIHRENTEAFF	TGTGCCATCATCCACAGAGAGAACACTGAAGCTTTCTTT
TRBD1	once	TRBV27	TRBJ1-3	CASRITGGTGNTIYF	TGTGCCAGCAGGATCACAGGGGGCACTGGAAACACCATATATTTT
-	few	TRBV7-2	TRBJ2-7	CASSLNPPTSAYEQYF	TGTGCCAGCAGCTTAAATCCTCCAACTAGTGCATACGAGCAGTACTTC
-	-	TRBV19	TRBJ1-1	CASREFDRLNTEAFF	TGTGCCAGTCGCGAATTTGACAGGTTGAACACTGAAGCTTTCTTT